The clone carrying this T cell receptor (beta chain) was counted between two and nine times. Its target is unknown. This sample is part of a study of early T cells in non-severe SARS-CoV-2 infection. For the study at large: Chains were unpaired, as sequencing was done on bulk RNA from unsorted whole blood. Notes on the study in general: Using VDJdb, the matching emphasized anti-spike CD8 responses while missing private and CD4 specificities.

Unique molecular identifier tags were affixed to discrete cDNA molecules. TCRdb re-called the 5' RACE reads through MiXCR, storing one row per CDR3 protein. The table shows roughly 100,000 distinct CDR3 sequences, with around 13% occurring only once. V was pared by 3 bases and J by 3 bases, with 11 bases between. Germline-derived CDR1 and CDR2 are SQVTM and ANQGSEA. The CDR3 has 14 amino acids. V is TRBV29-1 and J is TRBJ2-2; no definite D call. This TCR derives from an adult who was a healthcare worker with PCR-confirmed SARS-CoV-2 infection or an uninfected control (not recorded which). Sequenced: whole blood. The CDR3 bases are TGCAGCGTTGAGTTGGAGTTATACACCGGGGAGCTGTTTTTT. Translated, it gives CSVELELYTGELFF.